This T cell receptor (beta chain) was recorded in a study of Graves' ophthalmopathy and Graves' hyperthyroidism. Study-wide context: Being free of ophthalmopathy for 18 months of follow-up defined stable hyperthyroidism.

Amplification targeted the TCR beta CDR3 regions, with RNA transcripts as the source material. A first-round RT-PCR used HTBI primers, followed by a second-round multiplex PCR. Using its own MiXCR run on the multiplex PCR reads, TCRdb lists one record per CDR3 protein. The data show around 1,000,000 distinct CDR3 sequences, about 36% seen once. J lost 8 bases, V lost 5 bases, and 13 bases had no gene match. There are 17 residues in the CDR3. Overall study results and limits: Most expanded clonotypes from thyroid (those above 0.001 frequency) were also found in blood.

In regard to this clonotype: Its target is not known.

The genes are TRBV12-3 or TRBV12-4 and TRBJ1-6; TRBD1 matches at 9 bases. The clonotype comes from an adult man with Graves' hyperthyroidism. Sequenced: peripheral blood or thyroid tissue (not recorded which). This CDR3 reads CASSTTGTGPRDSPLHF. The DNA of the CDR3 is TGTGCCAGCAGTACCACCGGGACAGGGCCCCGGGATTCACCCCTCCACTTT.